The clone carrying this T cell receptor beta chain showed up just a few times. Antigen unknown. This sample was included in a study of cytotoxic CD8 clonotypes in ibrutinib-treated CLL. Study-level points and caveats: At progression, clonality fell back toward baseline after rising at ibrutinib response.

This CDR3 comprises 14 residues. Germline assignment: CDR1 SGHRS and CDR2 YFSETQ. Trimming took 1 base from V and 13 from J; bases not matched to a gene: 13. PBMCs that had been cryopreserved were the source of about 2 micrograms of genomic DNA for TCR beta libraries. TCRdb's table, derived via immunoSEQ multiplex PCR, lists solely in-frame clones and lacks some. The top ten hold about 16% of the sample, which has under 300,000 clones, 70% seen once. The receptor comes from a human donor with chronic lymphocytic leukemia. The sample here was PBMCs, taken after 24 months of ibrutinib treatment. The J gene is TRBJ1-1, the V gene TRBV5-1; 7 bases are a match to TRBD1. Written as DNA, the CDR3 is TGCGCCAGCAGCTTGATTAATTCCGGACAGGATCTTTTCTTT. Its translation: CASSLINSGQDLFF. Based on the CDR3 plus reference TRBV5-1 and TRBJ1-1, the full variable domain is KAGVTQTPRYLIKTRGQQVTLSCSPISGHRSVSWYQQTPGQGLQFLFEYFSETQRNKGNFPGRFSGRQFSNSRSEMNVSTLELGDSALYLCASSLINSGQDLFFGQGTRLTVV.